Shown below are 11 T cell receptor beta chains from a single sample sequenced in a study of T cell responses to AZD1222 COVID-19 vaccine. Sequenced by immunoSEQ multiplex PCR; TCRdb stores in-frame clones only, minus some. The data contain 100,000 to 150,000 clones, around 87% of them singletons. The source material was peripheral blood, sampled on day 0 of AZD1222 vaccination. The receptors come from an adult in good health.

V gene TRBV2 combines with J gene TRBJ2-3; D is unresolved. The V and J ends lost 7 bases and 4 bases respectively, with 15 bases between them. CDR1 and CDR2 from the germline V gene are SNHLY and FYNNEI. The CDR3 sequence is 14 residues long. CDR3 sequence reads: CASTSVVGPDTQYF. CDR3 nucleotides: TGTGCCAGCACCTCAGTCGTTGGGCCAGATACGCAGTATTTT.

This chain connects TRBV19 to TRBJ2-5; 8 nucleotides match TRBD2. Trimming took 7 bases from V and 5 from J; bases not matched to a gene: 12. This CDR3 is built from 15 residues. Per the germline V gene, CDR1 is LNHDA and CDR2 is SQIVND (reference sequence). In nucleotides, the CDR3 is TGTGCCAGTAAGATCCGGGGGGGTACTTCGGAGACCCAGTACTTC. This encodes CASKIRGGTSETQYF.

J is TRBJ1-2 and V is TRBV5-1, with 7 bases aligning to TRBD1. After removal of 4 bases from V and 4 bases from J, the junction contained 16 bases not matched to a gene. The CDR3 sequence is 17 residues long. The V gene's germline CDR1 is SGHRS and CDR2 YFSETQ. This CDR3 reads CASSRIYDRASPYGYTF. The CDR3 DNA reads TGCGCCAGCAGCCGGATCTACGACAGGGCCTCCCCCTATGGCTACACCTTC.

This chain joins TRBV5-1 and TRBJ1-4; unclear D gene. The CDR3 length is 14 residues. Trimming took off 4 bases at V and 8 bases at J, with 15 bases between the two ends. Germline V gene sequence: CDR1 SGHRS, CDR2 YFSETQ. The CDR3 nucleotides are TGCGCCAGCAGCCCTAGGGAGTCTCGGGAAAAACTGTTTTTT. It translates to CASSPRESREKLFF.

J is TRBJ2-7 and V is TRBV5-5; D possibly matches TRBD1 or TRBD2 (5 bases each). CDR1 and CDR2 (germline): SGHKS, YYEKEE (reference sequence). CDR3 length: 14 amino acids. Trimming left V 5 bases short and J 6 bases short, with 18 bases between. CDR3 region: CASSNSGPLGEQYF. The CDR3 DNA sequence: TGTGCCAGCAGTAATTCGGGGCCCCTTGGCGAGCAGTACTTC.

In this sample, this clone turned up a few times. V is TRBV5-1 and J is TRBJ1-2; tentatively, D is TRBD1 (5 bases). There are 14 residues in the CDR3. V was trimmed by 0 bases and J by 0 bases, leaving 6 bases between them. Germline V gene sequence: CDR1 SGHRS, CDR2 YFSETQ. CDR3 in DNA: TGCGCCAGCAGCTTGGGGGGGACTAACTATGGCTACACCTTC. This codes for CASSLGGTNYGYTF.

This chain joins TRBV28 and TRBJ1-5; 8 bases fit TRBD1. The germline V gene has CDR1 MDHEN and CDR2 SYDVKM. CDR3 size: 14 residues. Losses at the gene ends were 6 bases for V and 7 bases for J; bases not matched to a gene: 8. CDR3 coding DNA: TGTGCCAGCAGCTTACAGGGGGAGGGGCAGCCCCAGCATTTT. It codes for CASSLQGEGQPQHF.

The V and J genes are TRBV5-1 and TRBJ1-1, with 12 bases identical to TRBD1. V shed 4 bases and J 5 bases; nucleotides not matched to a gene: 3. From germline, CDR1 is SGHRS and CDR2 YFSETQ. The CDR3 is 14 residues long. In nucleotides, the CDR3 is TGCGCCAGCAGCAGGGACAGGGGGCCTACTGAAGCTTTCTTT. Its translation: CASSRDRGPTEAFF.

This clone was observed a handful of times. The rearrangement links TRBV3-1 (or the pseudogene TRBV3-2) to TRBJ2-1, with a tentative D call TRBD2 (5 bases). CDR3 length equals 11 residues. V was cut by 1 base and J by 10 bases, with 5 bases left in between. Germline values: CDR1 LGHDT, CDR2 YNNKEL (reference sequence). Here the CDR3 DNA reads TGTGCCAGCAGCCAAGGAGGGGAGCAGTTCTTC. The encoded protein is CASSQGGEQFF.

The chain has TRBV2 and TRBJ2-7; weak D call: TRBD1 (5 bases). The germline V gene encodes CDR1 SNHLY and CDR2 FYNNEI. The CDR3 loop spans 15 amino acids. The ends were cut back, 5 bases at V and 7 bases at J, with 21 bases in the middle. The CDR3 region is CASSWQGLRTEEQYF. The CDR3 coding sequence is TGTGCCAGCAGTTGGCAGGGCCTCCGAACTGAAGAGCAGTACTTC.

This chain joins TRBV3-1 (or the pseudogene TRBV3-2) and TRBJ1-2; 8 nucleotides agree with TRBD1. This CDR3 contains 14 residues. Germline V lookup: CDR1 LGHDT, CDR2 YNNKEL (reference sequence). V gave up 4 bases and J gave up 3 bases; unmatched junction bases: 4. CDR3 amino acids: CASSLPGQDYGYTF. The CDR3 bases are TGTGCCAGCAGCCTCCCGGGACAGGACTATGGCTACACCTTC.